The 11 T cell receptor beta chains below were found in one sample sequenced in a study of blood T cells in healthy people across ages. A second 7 to 11 cycle PCR used barcoded and J-beta primers. TCRdb reprocessed the 5' RACE reads with MiXCR, giving one entry per CDR3 protein. This sample has about 1,500,000 distinct CDR3 sequences, with 40% to 50% found just once. The specimen sequenced was blood. Receptors were obtained from a woman under 30 in good health.

This chain connects TRBV28 to TRBJ1-4; 8 bases match TRBD1. The V segment lost 6 bases and the J segment 5 bases; nucleotides outside the gene matches: 8. Germline V gene lookup returns CDR1 MDHEN and CDR2 SYDVKM. The CDR3 has 15 amino acids. The CDR3 reads CASRHQGASNEKLFF. The CDR3 DNA reads TGTGCCAGCAGACACCAGGGGGCGTCGAATGAAAAACTGTTTTTT.

The chain uses TRBV27 and TRBJ1-6, with 7 bases aligning to TRBD1. This CDR3 is 16 amino acids long. Per germline, CDR1 MNHEY and CDR2 SMNVEV (reference sequence). The ends lost 4 bases at V and 10 bases at J; junction bases unmatched: 13. CDR3 nucleotides: TGTGCCAGCAGTTACACACGGACAGGATTTAGCTCACCCCTCCACTTT. Its protein is CASSYTRTGFSSPLHF.

At least ten counts were recorded for this clonotype. This sequence may be a read error, since a much larger clone differs from it by one base. The chain combines TRBV20-1 with TRBJ2-1; D perhaps matches TRBD2 (6 bases). The J call could be wrong; TRBJ2-7 is a better fit for the DNA end. The germline V gene encodes CDR1 DFQATT and CDR2 SNEGSKA (reference sequence). This CDR3 is 14 amino acids long. The CDR3 loop is CSTSSASSYNEQYF. The CDR3 DNA reads as TGCAGTACCTCTAGCGCAAGCTCCTACAATGAGCAGTACTTC.

The CDR3 bases are TGCGCCAGCAACCCCGGGGGGACAGGGGACTTTAACTATGGCTACACCTTC. Encoded protein: CASNPGGTGDFNYGYTF. The chain couples TRBV5-1 to TRBJ1-2; 10 bases line up with TRBD1. This CDR3 has 17 amino acids. From germline, CDR1 is SGHRS and CDR2 YFSETQ. The junction had 12 bases not matched to a gene; V was cut back by 6 bases and J by 1 base.

V and J are TRBV5-1 and TRBJ2-6; D possibly corresponds to TRBD2 (6 bases). The germline gives CDR1 SGHRS, CDR2 YFSETQ. CDR3 length equals 19 residues. Trimming took off 3 bases at V and 0 bases at J, with 19 bases between the two ends. CDR3 sequence (DNA): TGCGCCAGCAGCTCGCGGAGGGGTACCTCCCTCTCTGGGGCCAACGTCCTGACTTTC. This encodes CASSSRRGTSLSGANVLTF.

The V and J genes are TRBV4-1 and TRBJ1-1; D remains unclear. The V gene lost 0 bases and the J gene lost 6 bases, with 5 bases spanning the gap. The germline gives CDR1 MGHRA, CDR2 YSYEKL. The CDR3 extends over 12 amino acids. The CDR3 DNA sequence: TGCGCCAGCAGCCAAGATTCGGCTGAAGCTTTCTTT. This codes for CASSQDSAEAFF.

This clonotype was seen repeatedly, ten times or more. The chain couples TRBV21-1 to TRBJ2-7; TRBD1, the table's D call, was not compared with the DNA. TRBV21-1 is shown as a pseudogene. The CDR3 runs 12 residues. The CDR3 DNA follows: TGTGCCAGCGATGGGACAGCCTACGAGCAGTACTTC. The encoded protein is CASDGTAYEQYF.

This clonotype was observed a few times. The chain has TRBV20-1 and TRBJ2-3; D could derive from TRBD1 or TRBD2 (6 bases each). Germline V gene data show CDR1 as DFQATT and CDR2 as SNEGSKA (reference sequence). The CDR3 is 18 residues long. The V gene lost 2 bases and the J gene lost 4 bases, with 25 bases spanning the gap. CDR3 in amino acids: CSARSGGLGVTGADTQYF. The CDR3, as DNA: TGCAGTGCTAGATCCGGGGGCCTAGGGGTTACTGGGGCAGATACGCAGTATTTT.

As for this clonotype: Given a much more abundant clone one base away, this may be a read error. The chain recombines TRBV29-1 with TRBJ2-1, with 9 nucleotides matching TRBD2. After removal of 2 bases from V and 10 bases from J, the junction contained 12 bases not matched to a gene. Germline V gene lookup returns CDR1 SQVTM and CDR2 ANQGSEA. The CDR3 covers 15 residues. This CDR3 reads CSVELLAGPSYEQFF. The CDR3 DNA reads as TGCAGCGTTGAACTTCTAGCGGGACCTTCCTACGAGCAGTTCTTC.

The chain uses TRBV9 and TRBJ2-7, with D hard to call. The CDR3 spans 15 residues. CDR1 and CDR2 from the germline V gene are SGDLS and YYNGEE. Deletions cut 4 bases from V and 7 bases from J, with 21 bases between. CDR3 residues: CASSPSSEFANEQYF. The CDR3 nucleotides are TGTGCCAGCAGCCCAAGTAGTGAGTTCGCAAATGAGCAGTACTTC.

This clonotype occurred a few times. The gene calls are TRBV29-1 and TRBJ1-1; no clear D. Germline V gene lookup returns CDR1 SQVTM and CDR2 ANQGSEA. This CDR3 contains 13 residues. Trimming pared 7 bases from V and 3 bases from J, leaving 15 bases between. In DNA form, the CDR3 reads TGCAGCGCCAAGTCGGGCCTGGACACTGAAGCTTTCTTT. It translates to CSAKSGLDTEAFF.